This T cell receptor beta chain was identified in a study of T cell changes during pregnancy in multiple sclerosis. The method was immunoSEQ multiplex PCR; TCRdb's version includes in-frame clones alone and lacks a portion of them. The sample has approximately 100,000 clones; under 95% are singletons. CDR1 is SGHDN, CDR2 FVKESK, per germline. V gave up 4 bases and J gave up 14 bases, with 15 bases separating them. The CDR3 has 12 residues. The V call is TRBV14, the J call TRBJ2-1, with a tentative D call TRBD2 (6 bases). The starting material was peripheral blood, obtained before pregnancy. The receptor comes from a female donor with multiple sclerosis, enrolled in a pregnancy study. The CDR3 DNA sequence: TGTGCCAGCAGCCCCGGGACTTATCGTAAGTTCTTC. Translated: CASSPGTYRKFF. Combining the CDR3 with reference TRBV14 and TRBJ2-1 gives the whole variable domain EAGVTQFPSHSVIEKGQTVTLRCDPISGHDNLYWYRRVMGKEIKFLLHFVKESKQDESGMPNNRFLAERTGGTYSTLKVQPAELEDSGVYFCASSPGTYRKFFGPGTRLTVL.